The TCR beta chain under discussion was sequenced for a study of blood T cell repertoires in COVID-19. The assay was immunoSEQ multiplex PCR, and TCRdb's table has in-frame clones only and misses some. The data show approximately 150,000 clones, about four fifths seen once. V shed 1 base and J shed 3 bases, with 6 bases lying between them. The CDR3 is made up of 13 amino acids. Germline V gene sequence: CDR1 LGHDT, CDR2 YNNKEL (reference sequence). The sample comprised peripheral blood. The chain uses TRBV3-1 (or the pseudogene TRBV3-2) and TRBJ1-1; TRBD1 is a possible D gene (5 bases). The clonotype originates from a man between 60 and 75 years old with active or convalescent COVID-19. The CDR3 loop is CASSQAGDTEAFF. The CDR3 DNA follows: TGTGCCAGCAGCCAAGCGGGGGACACTGAAGCTTTCTTT.